What follows describes a single T cell receptor beta chain. Sequenced by immunoSEQ multiplex PCR; TCRdb stores in-frame clones only, minus some. In the table there are 310,000 or so clones, roughly 84% of which are singletons. The entry originates in a study of blood T cell repertoires in COVID-19. Turning to the study itself: Sample material is recorded as cDNA or gDNA derived from T cells, B-cell-depleted T cells, or PBMCs.

V lost 1 base and J 4 bases, leaving 9 bases between the germline ends. This CDR3 region has 14 residues. Germline V lookup: CDR1 SGHRS, CDR2 YFSETQ. This receptor was taken from a man in his fifties with active or convalescent COVID-19. Sequencing was carried out using peripheral blood. The chain couples TRBV5-1 to TRBJ2-1, with D possibly being TRBD2 (5 bases). The CDR3 DNA sequence: TGCGCCAGCAGCTTGAGGGTAGCGTACAATGAGCAGTTCTTC. Translation gives CASSLRVAYNEQFF.